What follows is one TCR beta chain and its context. Its antigen is not known. TCR beta cDNA was generated via 5'RACE template switching incorporating UMIs. TCRdb reprocessed the 5' RACE reads, with one entry per CDR3 protein and no DNA. Its table lists 200,000 to 300,000 distinct CDR3 sequences. Per the germline V gene, CDR1 is MGHDK and CDR2 is SYGVNS. The CDR3 loop spans 17 amino acids. These data come from a study of T cells expressing NK-cell markers. Across the study: It was sorted CD3+CD56+NKG2C+, CD3+CD56+NKG2C- and CD3+CD56-NKG2C+ T cells that supplied the TCR beta repertoires. HCMV seropositivity characterized seven of the eight sequenced donors, and seronegativity one.

Overall study findings and caveats: Once again these clonotypes came out on top in the CD3+CD56-NKG2C+ fraction of a few donors.

Sequencing was carried out using blood T cells: a sorted CD56 or NKG2C T cell subset, CD4+ or CD8+ T cells, or bulk PBMC T cells (not recorded which). The sequence came from a man in his late teens or twenties in good health. This sequence joins TRBV25-1 and TRBJ2-1; the D call from TCRdb, TRBD1, cannot be confirmed without DNA. The CDR3 is CASSSPWGQGVRNEQFF.